The T cell receptor (beta chain) described here comes from a study of T cell responses to AZD1222 COVID-19 vaccine (TCRdb year 2021). Notes on the research overall: AZD1222 recipients whose second dose came at about 4 weeks and those whose second dose came at about 12 weeks were combined into one group, since spike-specific TCR depth and breadth did not differ between the two schedules. Trial participants were enrolled into age subgroups of 18-55, 56-69 and 70-plus years, which contained about 150, 27 and 61 TCR-sequenced participants, respectively. TCR sequencing was performed for 230 to 250 trial participants, of whom 200 to 210 were given two doses of AZD1222 and about 25 were given two doses of MenACWY control vaccine. The paper's findings and limits, for the study overall: A significant rise in spike-specific TCR breadth and depth was observed after two AZD1222 doses relative to day 0 and relative to MenACWY recipients. Conclusions about previously exposed vaccinees are limited because only a handful of AZD1222 recipients were SARS-CoV-2 seropositive at baseline. Because no day 14 peak-response samples were available, the repertoires could be characterized only after the peak T cell response. The whole spike protein was spanned by vaccine-associated CD4 TCRs, and dominant responses were seen in regions 160-218 and 743-854. Epitopes outside the regions mutated in the B.1.351 and B.1.1.7 variants were reportedly recognized by nearly half of the unique spike-specific TCRs. The 56-69-year group was small, and its depth increase did not reach significance, likely because of low power. Participants were mostly white British and included more females than males, and it was suggested by the authors that clonal diversity may have been underestimated.

In light of the paper, this sample's time point label describes: baseline before first vaccination. The vaccinee samples were drawn from two UK trials, COV001 and COV002, one of which was a single-blind randomized controlled phase 2/3 trial testing AZD1222 (ChAdOx1 nCoV-19) in healthy adults. For TCRbeta chain sequencing, PBMC samples from trial participants were taken at day 0 and at day 28 after the second dose. The CDR3 regions of human TCRbeta chains were subjected to immunosequencing. The published analysis was carried out like this. TCRs in the repertoires were matched against a reference library of SARS-CoV-2-specific TCRs that had been generated with the MIRA antigen-specificity platform. Breadth was defined as the fraction of unique TCRs that were SARS-CoV-2-associated. Depth was defined as the fraction of total T cells that were SARS-CoV-2-associated. Each spike-specific TCR was assigned to its reactive spike region and to a CD4 or CD8 class using the MIRA data. Log10-transformed breadth and depth values were compared by one-way ANOVA with Sidak's multiple comparisons tests. The table was pulled from immuneACCESS by TCRdb, which kept in-frame rearrangements only. Such tables lose some clones; where checked, under half of the loss comes from unresolved V genes, and the rest has no known cause. V and J calls and clone size follow that table, whereas D and trimming were derived from the DNA. The sample includes more than 150,000 clones, with 80% to 95% observed a single time. The ten most abundant clones make up about 9.4% of the sample.

Worth noting for this clone: What this receptor recognizes is not known. The input lacks base qualities; no much larger clone sits a single base away.

The cysteine opens and the phenylalanine closes a CDR3 of 15 amino acids. The kept DNA is CDR3 alone, 45 bases in frame from the first base. For CDR1 and CDR2, the germline V gene (reference sequence) lists SEHNR and FQNEAQ. V is pruned by 8 bases and J by 0 bases, leaving 6 bases of the junction without a gene match. Sample: peripheral blood, taken on day 0 of AZD1222 vaccination. The V gene is TRBV7-9 and the J gene is TRBJ2-2; TRBD2 aligns with 7 central bases. This sequence originates from an adult in good health. The CDR3 protein: CASREGLPNTGELFF. The nucleotide sequence reads TGTGCCAGCCGAGAGGGACTACCGAACACCGGGGAGCTGTTTTTT. Joined to the reference TRBV7-9 and TRBJ2-2 proteins, this CDR3 gives the full variable domain: DTGVSQNPRHKITKRGQNVTFRCDPISEHNRLYWYRQTLGQGPEFLTYFQNEAQLEKSRLLSDRFSAERPKGSFSTLEIQRTEQGDSAMYLCASREGLPNTGELFFGEGSRLTVL.